These 23 T cell receptor beta chains were sequenced from one sample in a study of blood T cell repertoires in COVID-19. Profiling relied on immunoSEQ multiplex PCR, and the TCRdb table lists in-frame clones only, not all of them. The sample yields around 190,000 clones, approximately 88% seen once. Sequencing was carried out using PBMCs or T cells enriched from blood (not recorded which). Every receptor here comes from a woman aged 25 to 45 who had recovered from COVID-19.

The gene calls are TRBV28 and TRBJ2-7; 13 bases align to TRBD2. The CDR3 covers 15 residues. Trimming at V came to 8 bases and at J to 7 bases, leaving 11 bases not matched to a gene. Germline CDR1 and CDR2: MDHEN and SYDVKM. In DNA, the CDR3 is TGTGCCAGCCAGGGACTAGCGGGACCCCAGGGTGAGCAGTACTTC. It specifies CASQGLAGPQGEQYF.

The chain links TRBV5-6 to TRBJ2-3; tentatively, D is TRBD1 (5 bases). The length of the CDR3 is 15 residues. The germline V gene has CDR1 SGHDT and CDR2 YYEEEE. V lost 1 base to trimming and J lost 2 bases, with 11 bases between them. The CDR3 region is CASSLRKTDTDTQYF. The CDR3 nucleotides are TGTGCCAGCAGCTTGCGGAAGACAGACACAGATACGCAGTATTTT.

The chain joins TRBV18 to TRBJ2-7; D is unclear. V was pared by 3 bases and J by 4 bases, with 13 bases between. Germline CDR1 and CDR2: KGHSH and LQKENI. The CDR3 totals 14 residues. The CDR3 region has the DNA TGTGCCAGCTCACCTAGCATGGAAACGTACGAGCAGTACGTC. Protein: CASSPSMETYEQYV.

The chain carries TRBV7-8 and TRBJ2-2; 8 bases line up with TRBD2. Trimming removed 3 bases from V and 7 bases from J; junction bases left unmatched: 7. There are 15 residues in the CDR3. Germline CDR1 reads SGHVS; CDR2 reads FQNEAQ. Here the CDR3 reads CASSFRGGGLGELFF. The CDR3, as DNA: TGTGCCAGCAGCTTTCGGGGGGGCGGTCTCGGGGAGCTGTTTTTT.

The chain uses TRBV7-8 and TRBJ1-5; 7 bases fit TRBD1. CDR3 length: 16 residues. CDR1 is SGHVS and CDR2 is FQNEAQ in the germline V gene. Germline trimming cut 1 base from V and 1 base from J; bases unmatched to any gene: 4. The DNA of the CDR3 is TGTGCCAGCAGCTTAGGGCAGGGGGGAAGCAATCAGCCCCAGCATTTT. Translated: CASSLGQGGSNQPQHF.

The V call is TRBV9, the J call TRBJ1-2; perhaps TRBD1 as D (5 bases). Germline V CDR1 and CDR2: SGDLS, YYNGEE. There are 14 residues in the CDR3. Trimming left V 3 bases short and J 7 bases short, with 16 bases between. In DNA, the CDR3 is TGTGCCAGCAGCGCTAACCTAGGGGAGGGTGGCTACACCTTC. It is translated as CASSANLGEGGYTF. Full variable domain (missing parts from reference TRBV9 and TRBJ1-2): DSGVTQTPKHLITATGQRVTLRCSPRSGDLSVYWYQQSLDQGLQFLIQYYNGEERAKGNILERFSAQQFPDLHSELNLSSLELGDSALYFCASSANLGEGGYTFGSGTRLTVV.

The chain is built from TRBV3-1 (or the pseudogene TRBV3-2) and TRBJ2-3; 7 bases align to TRBD2. V lost 4 bases and J lost 2; bases outside the gene matches: 9. The germline V gene encodes CDR1 LGHDT and CDR2 YNNKEL (reference sequence). The CDR3 spans 16 residues. The chain's CDR3 is CASSPHRGVPTDTQYF. The CDR3 DNA is TGTGCCAGCAGCCCCCACCGGGGGGTCCCCACAGATACGCAGTATTTT.

The rearrangement uses TRBV28 and TRBJ1-5; TRBD1 matches 11 bases. Germline V gene data show CDR1 as MDHEN and CDR2 as SYDVKM. The CDR3 is 16 amino acids. The J segment lost 1 base and the V segment lost 5 bases, leaving 4 bases of the junction unmatched. The CDR3 sequence is CASSLGTGGSNQPQHF. CDR3 in DNA: TGTGCCAGCAGTCTAGGGACAGGGGGAAGCAATCAGCCCCAGCATTTT.

The chain has TRBV19 and TRBJ2-7, with 11 bases fitting TRBD1. The CDR3 has 15 amino acids. The germline V gene has CDR1 LNHDA and CDR2 SQIVND (reference sequence). After removal of 5 bases from V and 2 bases from J, the junction contained 5 bases not matched to a gene. CDR3 bases: TGTGCCAGTAGTTCGCCGGGACAGGGGGCCTACGAGCAGTACTTC. It translates to CASSSPGQGAYEQYF.

The CDR3 here is CASRLTGPGRPQHF. In nucleotides, the CDR3 is TGTGCCAGCAGATTGACAGGTCCCGGTCGGCCCCAGCATTTT. The chain couples TRBV6-5 to TRBJ1-5; weak D call: TRBD1 (6 bases). Trimming took 6 bases from V and 9 from J, leaving 18 bases between them. This CDR3 contains 14 residues. Germline lookup yields CDR1 MNHEY and CDR2 SVGAGI.

The chain joins TRBV5-4 to TRBJ2-2, with a weak D call TRBD2 (6 bases). Trimming took 0 bases from V and 4 from J, leaving 13 bases between them. Germline V gene lookup returns CDR1 SGHNT and CDR2 YYREEE (reference sequence). CDR3 length equals 16 residues. This CDR3 reads CASSLAGRGRTGELFF. The CDR3 DNA reads as TGTGCCAGCAGCTTGGCCGGGCGGGGACGCACCGGGGAGCTGTTTTTT.

The J gene is TRBJ2-5, the V gene TRBV25-1, with D possibly being TRBD2 (6 bases). Trimming took off 1 base at V and 4 bases at J, with 10 bases between the two ends. CDR1 and CDR2 from the germline V gene are MGHDK and SYGVNS. CDR3 length: 14 amino acids. CDR3 sequence (DNA): TGTGCCAGCAGTGAATTTGGGGGGTTAGAGACCCAGTACTTC. Encoded protein: CASSEFGGLETQYF.

V and J are TRBV7-2 and TRBJ1-4; 8 bases fit TRBD1. Germline trimming cut 2 bases from V and 13 bases from J; bases unmatched to any gene: 6. This CDR3 region has 13 residues. Germline assignment: CDR1 SGHTA and CDR2 FQGNSA. The CDR3: CASSLIQGEGLFF. The CDR3 DNA follows: TGTGCCAGCAGCTTAATACAGGGGGAGGGACTGTTTTTT.

CDR3 DNA: TGTGCCAGCAGCCCCTCAGGGGGAGAAGGCTATGGCTACACCTTC. Translation gives CASSPSGGEGYGYTF. This rearrangement joins TRBV7-9 to TRBJ1-2; 7 bases map to TRBD1. Losses at the gene ends were 5 bases for V and 4 bases for J; bases not matched to a gene: 10. Germline V lookup: CDR1 SEHNR, CDR2 FQNEAQ (reference sequence). This CDR3 region has 15 residues.

V gene TRBV7-3 combines with J gene TRBJ2-3; D is perhaps TRBD2 (6 bases). Germline V gives CDR1 SGHTA, CDR2 FQGTGA. V was shortened by 2 bases and J by 6 bases, with 18 bases between the two germline ends. CDR3 length: 16 residues. The CDR3 loop is CASSLGGGPGLDTQYF. The CDR3 coding sequence is TGTGCCAGCAGCTTAGGTGGAGGGCCTGGCTTGGATACGCAGTATTTT.

This clone was counted once. CDR3 nucleotide sequence: TGTGCCAGCAGCTTGAGTACAGGACCGTCTGGAATCGCGCAGTATTTT. Amino acid sequence: CASSLSTGPSGIAQYF. The chain combines TRBV7-2 with TRBJ2-3; tentatively, D is TRBD1 (5 bases). Germline CDR1 reads SGHTA; CDR2 reads FQGNSA. The CDR3 covers 16 residues. Trimming shortened V by 3 bases and J by 10 bases, and 23 bases separated the two germline ends. The complete variable domain, with remaining parts taken from reference TRBV7-2 and TRBJ2-3, reads GAGVSQSPSNKVTEKGKDVELRCDPISGHTALYWYRQSLGQGLEFLIYFQGNSAPDKSGLPSDRFSAERTGGSVSTLTIQRTQQEDSAVYLCASSLSTGPSGIAQYFGPGTRLTVL.

V is TRBV5-1 and J is TRBJ2-5; 8 bases agree with TRBD2. CDR3 length: 15 residues. Germline-derived CDR1 and CDR2 are SGHRS and YFSETQ. V was clipped by 2 bases and J by 1 base; unmatched bases: 4. The CDR3 region has the DNA TGCGCCAGCAGCTTAGAGCGGGGGTCCCAAGAGACCCAGTACTTC. Translated: CASSLERGSQETQYF. The full variable domain, with the rest looked up from reference TRBV5-1 and TRBJ2-5, is KAGVTQTPRYLIKTRGQQVTLSCSPISGHRSVSWYQQTPGQGLQFLFEYFSETQRNKGNFPGRFSGRQFSNSRSEMNVSTLELGDSALYLCASSLERGSQETQYFGPGTRLLVL.

The chain carries TRBV12-5 and TRBJ1-2, with no clear D. Trimming stripped 0 bases from V and 2 bases from J, with 13 bases between. CDR3 length equals 16 residues. Germline-derived CDR1 and CDR2 are LGHNT and FRNRAP. This CDR3 is CASGLVLGGVNYGYTF. CDR3 in DNA: TGTGCTAGTGGTTTGGTACTCGGCGGGGTAAACTATGGCTACACCTTC. Based on the CDR3 plus reference TRBV12-5 and TRBJ1-2, the full variable domain is DARVTQTPRHKVTEMGQEVTMRCQPILGHNTVFWYRQTMMQGLELLAYFRNRAPLDDSGMPKDRFSAEMPDATLATLKIQPSEPRDSAVYFCASGLVLGGVNYGYTFGSGTRLTVV.

The CDR3 region is CASSFPLGKGAVTGELFF. For the CDR3, the DNA is TGTGCCAGCAGCTTCCCCCTTGGGAAGGGGGCCGTCACCGGGGAGCTGTTTTTT. The chain has TRBV11-2 and TRBJ2-2; 7 nucleotides agree with TRBD1. Germline loops: CDR1 SGHAT, CDR2 FQNNGV. Trimming cost V 3 bases and J 4 bases; bases outside gene matches: 14. The CDR3 sequence is 18 residues long. The full variable domain, in which reference TRBV11-2 and TRBJ2-2 provide the parts outside the CDR3, is EAGVAQSPRYKIIEKRQSVAFWCNPISGHATLYWYQQILGQGPKLLIQFQNNGVVDDSQLPKDRFSAERLKGVDSTLKIQPAKLEDSAVYLCASSFPLGKGAVTGELFFGEGSRLTVL.

CDR3 region: CASSLGGYQETQYF. For the CDR3, the DNA is TGCGCCAGCAGCTTGGGAGGGTACCAAGAGACCCAGTACTTC. The rearrangement uses TRBV5-1 and TRBJ2-5; a weak D match, TRBD2 (5 bases). In germline, CDR1 is SGHRS, CDR2 YFSETQ. With 0 bases removed from V and 0 bases from J, the gap between germline ends came to 6 bases. The CDR3 extends over 14 amino acids.

J is TRBJ1-1 and V is TRBV3-1 (or the pseudogene TRBV3-2); no definite D call. The V and J ends lost 1 base and 11 bases respectively, with 8 bases between them. The CDR3 is made up of 11 amino acids. The germline V gene encodes CDR1 LGHDT and CDR2 YNNKEL (reference sequence). CDR3 sequence reads: CASSQGWRAFF. The CDR3 nucleotides are TGTGCCAGCAGCCAAGGATGGCGGGCTTTCTTT.

The chain carries TRBV7-9 and TRBJ1-5, with 7 bases identical to TRBD1. With 5 bases clipped from V and 6 bases from J, the junction kept 13 bases outside the gene matches. Germline V lookup: CDR1 SEHNR, CDR2 FQNEAQ (reference sequence). CDR3 length: 16 residues. CDR3 nucleotides: TGTGCCAGCAGCCCTGCCCTCACAGGGGATGGTCAGCCCCAGCATTTT. It translates to CASSPALTGDGQPQHF.

Concerning this clone itself: Other DNA sequences in the same sample also yield this CDR3. The V gene is TRBV6-5, the J gene TRBJ1-1, with TRBD1 matching over 9 bases. The CDR3 totals 12 residues. Per the germline V gene, CDR1 is MNHEY and CDR2 is SVGAGI. After removal of 6 bases from V and 6 bases from J, the junction contained 2 bases not matched to a gene. The CDR3, as DNA: TGTGCCAGCAGACGGACAGGGGCTGAAGCTTTCTTT. It encodes CASRRTGAEAFF.